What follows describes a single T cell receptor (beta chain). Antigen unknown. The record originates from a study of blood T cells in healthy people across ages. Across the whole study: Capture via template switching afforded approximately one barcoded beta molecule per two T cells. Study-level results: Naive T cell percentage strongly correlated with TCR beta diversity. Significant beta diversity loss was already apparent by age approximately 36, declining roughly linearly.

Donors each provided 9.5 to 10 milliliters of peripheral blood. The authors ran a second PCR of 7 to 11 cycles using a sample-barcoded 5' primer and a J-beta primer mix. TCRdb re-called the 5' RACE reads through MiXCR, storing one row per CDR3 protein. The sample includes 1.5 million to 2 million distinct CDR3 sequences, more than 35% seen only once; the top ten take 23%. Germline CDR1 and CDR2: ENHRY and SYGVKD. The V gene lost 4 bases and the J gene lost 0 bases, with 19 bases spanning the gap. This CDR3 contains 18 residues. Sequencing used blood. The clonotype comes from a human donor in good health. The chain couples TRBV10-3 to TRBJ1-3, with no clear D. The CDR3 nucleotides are TGTGCCATCAGTGTGAATAGTAGGCAGGCAAGCTCTGGAAACACCATATATTTT. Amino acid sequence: CAISVNSRQASSGNTIYF.